The clone carrying this T cell receptor (beta chain) has at least ten counts. The data belong to a study of tumor-infiltrating lymphocytes in primary liver carcinoma. Germline values: CDR1 SGHDN, CDR2 FVKESK. This CDR3 comprises 13 residues. The junction had 8 bases not matched to a gene; V was cut back by 5 bases and J by 8 bases. Germline DNA was also extracted, and blood RNA derived from unsorted whole blood. Patients were chronically HBV-infected and treatment-naive. TCR beta cDNA was reverse-transcribed from about 550 ng of total RNA. The reaction used a constant-region primer and ProtoScript II reverse transcriptase. Generation of the TCR beta libraries relied on three nested multiplex PCR rounds using slightly modified ARM-PCR. Rounds one and two of PCR, each of around 9 cycles, were primed with TRBV1-TRBV30 forward primers and a C-beta reverse primer. TCRdb itself ran the multiplex PCR reads through MiXCR, one entry per CDR3 protein. The data hold hundreds of thousands of distinct CDR3 sequences, with 55% to 65% observed a single time.

Source material: peripheral blood. The chain links TRBV14 to TRBJ1-2, with 7 nucleotides matching TRBD1. The TCR sequence derives from a man aged 40-50 years with primary liver carcinoma and hepatitis B virus infection. The CDR3 region is CASSWTGIGGYTF. CDR3 nucleotides: TGTGCCAGCAGCTGGACAGGCATAGGCGGCTACACCTTC.